This entry is about one TCR beta chain. This PCR relied on a set of 60 Vbeta primers and 13 Jbeta primers. Produced via immunoSEQ multiplex PCR; TCRdb's table is partial and in-frame only. The profile shows over 90,000 clones, 79% of them singletons. This specimen belongs to a study of cytomegalovirus exposure and HLA in healthy donors. Per germline, CDR1 WSHSY and CDR2 SAAADI. The CDR3 sequence is 15 residues long. J gave up 7 bases and V 4 bases, and 11 bases lay outside the gene matches. Material for sequencing was PBMCs. The TCR comes from a man aged 45 to 65 in good health and CMV-seropositive. V and J are TRBV10-2 and TRBJ2-7, with 9 bases fitting TRBD1. The CDR3 DNA sequence: TGCGCCAGCAGTGGCACAGGGGGCACCTCCGGGGAGCAGTACTTC. Translation: CASSGTGGTSGEQYF.